The clone carrying this T cell receptor beta chain was seen many times. Its antigen remains unknown. This sample was taken from a study of T cells in Graves' hyperthyroidism and ophthalmopathy. Findings and limits, study-wide: Most clonotypes expanded in thyroid above 0.001 were likewise present in blood.

V was cut by 5 bases and J by 2 bases, with 16 bases left in between. Per the germline V gene, CDR1 is LNHNV and CDR2 is YYDKDF (reference sequence). CDR3 length: 16 amino acids. Using approximately 10 ml of fresh peripheral blood, PBMCs were prepared. Regions amplified from RNA transcripts were the TCR beta CDR3 regions. HTBI primers were employed in a first-round RT-PCR of the TCR CDR3. MiXCR was run by TCRdb on the multiplex PCR reads, yielding one entry per CDR3 protein. The repertoire includes 550,000 to 850,000 distinct CDR3 sequences, around a sixth of them detected once, and around 15% sits in the top ten.

The sequencing input was blood. This receptor was taken from a woman in her fifties or sixties with Graves' hyperthyroidism that later progressed to Graves' ophthalmopathy. This chain connects TRBV15 to TRBJ2-1; TRBD1 or TRBD2 may be the D gene (5 bases each). The CDR3 region has the DNA TGTGCCACCAGCCTCGAGGGGTGGTCCCCCTACAATGAGCAGTTCTTC. Translation: CATSLEGWSPYNEQFF.